This T cell receptor beta chain derives from a study of PD-1 blockade in classical Hodgkin lymphoma. Findings and limits, study-wide: Newly diagnosed patients reportedly trailed healthy donors in baseline TCR diversity. Partial responders and progressors had significantly lower baseline TCR diversity. Still unresolved is the cause of the repertoire differences, which may be disease activity or prior therapy.

On this clone itself: What it binds is unknown.

The V end was cut by 3 bases, the J end by 10 bases, with 20 bases between. The CDR3 contains 16 residues. Per germline, CDR1 SGHRS and CDR2 YFSETQ. Using immunoSEQ multiplex PCR, the repertoire was profiled, and TCRdb retains in-frame clones only, with some absent. The sample holds roughly 28,000 clones, around 73% seen once. Exposure to brentuximab vedotin varied, and each patient had relapsed following autologous stem cell transplantation. The TCR comes from a human donor with classical Hodgkin lymphoma. The V gene is TRBV5-1, the J gene TRBJ1-6; maybe TRBD1 (5 bases). The material sequenced was peripheral blood mononuclear cells (PBMCs), taken before the second cycle of nivolumab. Here the CDR3 DNA reads TGCGCCAGCAGCTCTACTTCGGGCAGGGCCGGGTCACCCCTCCACTTT. Translation gives CASSSTSGRAGSPLHF.